Listed below are T cell receptor beta chains from one sample, sequenced in a study of CD8+ T cells in alopecia areata. The protocol was immunoSEQ multiplex PCR, while the TCRdb copy is restricted to in-frame clones and leaves out a portion. The data show approximately 280,000 clones, with over 45% seen just once and around 1.7% held by the top ten. The sample was CD4+ T cells sorted from blood, taken at week 24, from a patient treated with tofacitinib. The receptors come from a human donor with alopecia areata. Each CDR3 is given with its conserved first and last residue. Each record gives: CDR3 length, V gene, D gene, J gene, clone size, CDR3 DNA, CDR3 protein. D genes are given only for firm matches. Only part of the rows carry a size: once, few, many, or a class if the clone is expanded.

16	TRBV5-4	-	TRBJ2-3	-	TGTGCCAGCACCTCCTCGGATGCTGCTAGCACAGATACGCAGTATTTT	CASTSSDAASTDTQYF
15	TRBV4-1	-	TRBJ1-2	once	TGCGCCAGCAGCCAAGAACCCGGGAGGGACTATGGCTACACCTTC	CASSQEPGRDYGYTF
13	TRBV7-9	-	TRBJ1-2	-	TGTGCCAGCAGCCCTCAGGGGTACTATGGCTACACCTTC	CASSPQGYYGYTF
12	TRBV12-5	-	TRBJ2-3	-	TGTGCTAGTATAGCGGGCACAGATACGCAGTATTTT	CASIAGTDTQYF
15	TRBV7-9	TRBD1	TRBJ1-4	few	TGTGCCAGCAGCTCCACCGGGACAGGAGATGAAAAACTGTTTTTT	CASSSTGTGDEKLFF
14	TRBV6-4	TRBD1	TRBJ1-2	-	TGTGCCAGCAGTCGCACCGGGACAGACTATGGCTACACCTTC	CASSRTGTDYGYTF
14	TRBV5-5	-	TRBJ2-5	once	TGTGCCAGCACCGAGACAGGATACCAAGAGACCCAGTACTTC	CASTETGYQETQYF
13	TRBV29-1	TRBD1	TRBJ2-1	-	TGCAGCGTTAACAGGGGCTCCTACAATGAGCAGTTCTTC	CSVNRGSYNEQFF
14	TRBV4-1	-	TRBJ2-4	-	TGCGCCAGCAGCCAAGTTTTTAAAGAAAACATTCAGTACTTC	CASSQVFKENIQYF
13	TRBV29-1	-	TRBJ1-2	-	TGCAGCGTTGAGGTAGGGCGGGACTATGGCTACACCTTC	CSVEVGRDYGYTF
16	TRBV6-5	TRBD2	TRBJ2-3	-	TGTGCCAGCAGTTCCCGACTAGCGGGGGGGCCACATACGCAGTATTTT	CASSSRLAGGPHTQYF
13	TRBV15	TRBD1	TRBJ1-2	few	TGTGCCACCAGCAGGACAGGGTATTATGGCTACACCTTC	CATSRTGYYGYTF
14	TRBV19	-	TRBJ1-2	-	TGTGCCAGACAATGGAGTACGGCTAACTATGGCTACACCTTC	CARQWSTANYGYTF
15	TRBV30	-	TRBJ2-2	-	TGTGCCTGGAGTCGGGGTCGGAGTAGCACCGGGGAGCTGTTTTTT	CAWSRGRSSTGELFF
15	TRBV4-2	-	TRBJ1-2	-	TGTGCCAGCAGCCCCCAGAGGCGAGCTAACTATGGCTACACCTTC	CASSPQRRANYGYTF
14	TRBV5-4	TRBD1	TRBJ2-5	-	TGTGCCAGCAGCTTGACAGGGGACACAGAGACCCAGTACTTC	CASSLTGDTETQYF
14	TRBV7-9	-	TRBJ1-4	few	TGTGCCAGCAGCTTAGCTGGGGGGAATGAAAAACTGTTTTTT	CASSLAGGNEKLFF
15	TRBV29-1	TRBD1	TRBJ2-5	few	TGCAGCGTTGAAAGAGGGACAGGAGTCCAAGAGACCCAGTACTTC	CSVERGTGVQETQYF
16	TRBV5-1	TRBD2	TRBJ2-5	once	TGCGCCAGCGGCGGGGAAAGCGGGGGAAAACAAGAGACCCAGTACTTC	CASGGESGGKQETQYF
11	TRBV14	-	TRBJ1-6	-	TGTGCCAGCAGCCAAGGGGACCGGTTCCACTTT	CASSQGDRFHF
12	TRBV6-6	-	TRBJ1-5	-	TGTGCCAGCAGGCTCGATTATCAGCCCCAGCATTTT	CASRLDYQPQHF
12	TRBV30	-	TRBJ2-3	once	TGTGCCTGGAGTGTTGGGACAGATACGCAGTATTTT	CAWSVGTDTQYF
15	TRBV21-1	-	TRBJ1-5	-	TGTGCCAGCAGCAAAGCAGCACAGGGGGCGCCGCCCCAGCATTTT	CASSKAAQGAPPQHF
14	TRBV7-9	-	TRBJ2-3	few	TGTGCCAGCAGCCCTCCTAGCGTCGCAGATACGCAGTATTTT	CASSPPSVADTQYF
14	TRBV19	TRBD1	TRBJ2-7	-	TGTGCCAGTAGGTCGGACAGGAGCTCCTACGAGCAGTACTTC	CASRSDRSSYEQYF
12	TRBV29-1	-	TRBJ1-1	-	TGCAGCTATCAAGGCCTGAACACTGAAGCTTTCTTT	CSYQGLNTEAFF
15	TRBV27	TRBD2	TRBJ2-5	-	TGTGCCAGCAGTGCGTCGACTAGCGGGGGGGAGACCCAGTACTTC	CASSASTSGGETQYF
14	TRBV7-2	-	TRBJ1-6	-	TGTGCCAGCAGCTTATTCAGGGATAATTCACCCCTCCACTTT	CASSLFRDNSPLHF
15	TRBV5-1	-	TRBJ2-5	-	TGCGCCAGCAGCTTGGAGCGGCAGGGAGGTGAGACCCAGTACTTC	CASSLERQGGETQYF
14	TRBV9	-	TRBJ2-7	-	TGTGCCAGCAGCTCTGAGGCCCAGGGGAATTGGCAGTACTTC	CASSSEAQGNWQYF